Below are 32 T cell receptor beta chains sequenced from a single sample in a study of blood T cell repertoires in COVID-19. Profiled with immunoSEQ multiplex PCR; TCRdb holds only in-frame clones, not every one. The sample has roughly 120,000 clones; 65% to 90% are singletons. Sequenced input: peripheral blood. The receptor source for this set is a man older than 75 with acute or convalescent COVID-19.

The chain carries TRBV18 and TRBJ2-1; 9 bases are a match to TRBD2. The CDR3 length is 18 residues. V dropped 6 bases and J dropped 3; count of bases not matched to a gene: 15. CDR1 is KGHSH and CDR2 is LQKENI in the germline V gene. The CDR3, as DNA: TGTGCCAGCTCGCTCTACCAGGGTAGCGGGAGTTTCTACAATGAGCAGTTCTTC. Translating it yields CASSLYQGSGSFYNEQFF.

The gene calls are TRBV11-2 and TRBJ2-7, with 10 bases lining up with TRBD2. The CDR3 is 14 amino acids. Germline CDR1 SGHAT, CDR2 FQNNGV. J lost 4 bases, V lost 5 bases, and 5 bases had no gene match. CDR3 loop: CASSKAGGPYEQYF. The CDR3 DNA is TGTGCCAGCAGCAAAGCGGGGGGGCCTTACGAGCAGTACTTC.

The chain combines TRBV14 with TRBJ2-1; 10 bases agree with TRBD2. This CDR3 contains 17 residues. V lost 2 bases, J lost 4 bases, and 8 bases stayed unmatched. Germline V gene data show CDR1 as SGHDN and CDR2 as FVKESK. The CDR3 region has the DNA TGTGCCAGCAGCCAACCGCGTTTAGCGGGAGGTTACAATGAGCAGTTCTTC. Protein product: CASSQPRLAGGYNEQFF.

The V gene is TRBV5-4, the J gene TRBJ2-5; D uncertain. Germline-derived CDR1 and CDR2 are SGHNT and YYREEE (reference sequence). This CDR3 contains 15 residues. V lost 4 bases to trimming and J lost 0 bases, with 13 bases between them. CDR3 protein: CASSIDTPYQETQYF. The CDR3 DNA sequence: TGTGCCAGCAGCATAGACACCCCGTACCAAGAGACCCAGTACTTC.

J is TRBJ2-2 and V is TRBV3-1 (or the pseudogene TRBV3-2), with 7 bases that match TRBD1. V trimming: 4 bases; J trimming: 4 bases; junction bases outside the gene matches: 6. CDR1 and CDR2 (germline): LGHDT, YNNKEL (reference sequence). The CDR3 extends over 15 amino acids. The CDR3 reads CASSRYTGATGELFF. CDR3 nucleotide sequence: TGTGCCAGCAGCCGGTACACAGGGGCCACCGGGGAGCTGTTTTTT.

The rearrangement uses TRBV30 and TRBJ1-5; 10 positions match TRBD1. The CDR3 extends over 17 amino acids. CDR1 GTSNPN and CDR2 SVGIG come from the germline V gene (reference sequence). V shed 2 bases, J shed 6 bases, and the junction held 13 bases outside the gene matches. CDR3 nucleotides: TGTGCCTGGAGTACCAAGGGACAGGGGTTTAAAGGTCAGCCCCAGCATTTT. As protein: CAWSTKGQGFKGQPQHF.

This clone has only one observation. V is TRBV7-3 and J is TRBJ2-1; 7 nucleotides match TRBD2. V dropped 5 bases and J dropped 0; count of bases not matched to a gene: 10. The germline V gene encodes CDR1 SGHTA and CDR2 FQGTGA. The CDR3 extends over 17 amino acids. The CDR3, as DNA: TGTGCCAGCAGCGTCGAAGAGGGCGGGAGCTCCTACAATGAGCAGTTCTTC. Translating it yields CASSVEEGGSSYNEQFF.

On this clone itself: The junction differs from germline at one of its ends, possibly a read error. The rearrangement links TRBV9 to TRBJ1-1; 7 bases match TRBD1. CDR1 SGDLS and CDR2 YYNGEE come from the germline V gene. The CDR3 covers 14 residues. The CDR3, as DNA: TGTGCCAGCAGCTCGACACAGGGGAACGCTGAAGCTTTCTTT. Translation: CASSSTQGNAEAFF.

The chain combines TRBV5-6 with TRBJ2-4, with a tentative D call TRBD2 (5 bases). Looked up from germline, CDR1 is SGHDT and CDR2 is YYEEEE. The CDR3 has 17 amino acids. V shed 1 base and J shed 0 bases, with 14 bases lying between them. This chain's CDR3 is CASSLRASFIAKNIQYF. The CDR3 coding sequence is TGTGCCAGCAGCTTGAGAGCTAGCTTCATAGCCAAAAACATTCAGTACTTC.

This clone occurred once. CDR3 in amino acids: CASSWGTGTDEAFF. In DNA form, the CDR3 reads TGCGCCAGCAGCTGGGGGACAGGGACGGATGAAGCTTTCTTT. The chain combines TRBV5-1 with TRBJ1-1; TRBD1 matches 9 bases. V lost 3 bases to trimming and J lost 7 bases; unmatched junction nucleotides: 7. Germline V lookup: CDR1 SGHRS, CDR2 YFSETQ. This CDR3 comprises 14 residues.

The chain recombines TRBV9 with TRBJ2-1; a possible D gene is TRBD2 (5 bases). CDR1 is SGDLS and CDR2 is YYNGEE in the germline V gene. The germline V and J ends were trimmed by 4 bases and 4 bases, with 15 bases remaining between them. The CDR3 runs to 15 residues. CDR3 coding DNA: TGTGCCAGCAGCCCACCCGCTAGCAGTTACAATGAGCAGTTCTTC. It encodes CASSPPASSYNEQFF.

This clone was counted at least ten times. This same CDR3 is encoded by further DNA sequences in the sample. This rearrangement joins TRBV7-6 to TRBJ1-2; D is possibly TRBD1 (5 bases). Trimming shortened V by 2 bases and J by 8 bases, and 9 bases separated the two germline ends. The CDR3 has 12 amino acids. CDR1 and CDR2 (germline): SGHVS, FNYEAQ. CDR3 sequence (DNA): TGTGCCAGCAGCTTATCGGGGGACGGCTACACCTTC. Translation gives CASSLSGDGYTF.

The chain joins TRBV30 to TRBJ2-1; 9 nucleotides align to TRBD1. The CDR3 length is 13 residues. Unmatched junction bases numbered 5, after V lost 2 bases and J lost 9 bases. Germline V gene sequence: CDR1 GTSNPN, CDR2 SVGIG (reference sequence). The CDR3 nucleotides are TGTGCCTGGAGTCTACAGGGGGCCGGTGAGCAGTTCTTC. It translates to CAWSLQGAGEQFF.

The rearrangement uses TRBV29-1 and TRBJ2-7; perhaps TRBD1 as D (5 bases). Germline CDR1 and CDR2: SQVTM and ANQGSEA. The CDR3 is 14 amino acids. Trimming shortened V by 2 bases and J by 3 bases, and 14 bases separated the two germline ends. The CDR3 region has the DNA TGCAGCGTTGAACTCGGTCTAAGGGGCTACGAGCAGTACTTC. Translation gives CSVELGLRGYEQYF.

The chain links TRBV11-3 to TRBJ2-3, with D possibly matching TRBD2 (6 bases). From germline, CDR1 is SGHNT and CDR2 YENEEA. V lost 5 bases and J 4 bases, leaving 25 bases between the germline ends. This CDR3 is 18 amino acids long. Here the CDR3 DNA reads TGTGCCAGCAGCCCCGGCATTATGTGGCTAGCGACCCCAGATACGCAGTATTTT. Translation gives CASSPGIMWLATPDTQYF.

This sequence joins TRBV15 and TRBJ2-7; possible D gene TRBD1, 5 bases. The V end lost 5 bases, the J end lost 4 bases, and 12 bases lay between the germline ends. This CDR3 has 13 amino acids. CDR1 LNHNV and CDR2 YYDKDF come from the germline V gene (reference sequence). CDR3 protein: CATSDSKGYEQYF. The CDR3 region has the DNA TGTGCCACCAGCGACAGCAAAGGGTACGAGCAGTACTTC.

The chain recombines TRBV5-1 with TRBJ1-1; TRBD1 agrees at 7 bases. The germline CDR1 and CDR2 sequences are SGHRS and YFSETQ. With 4 bases clipped from V and 3 bases from J, the junction kept 9 bases outside the gene matches. The CDR3 consists of 15 residues. CDR3 in amino acids: CASSPETGLHTEAFF. The CDR3 coding sequence is TGCGCCAGCAGCCCTGAGACAGGGTTGCACACTGAAGCTTTCTTT.

V gene TRBV5-1 combines with J gene TRBJ2-1; 13 positions agree with TRBD2. From germline, CDR1 is SGHRS and CDR2 YFSETQ. J lost 5 bases, V lost 8 bases, and 13 bases had no gene match. This CDR3 region has 17 residues. CDR3 loop: CASRRTSGSVWDNEQFF. CDR3 nucleotides: TGCGCCAGTAGGCGGACTAGCGGGAGCGTATGGGACAATGAGCAGTTCTTC.

The chain links TRBV5-8 to TRBJ2-1, with D possibly TRBD1 on 6 matching bases. This CDR3 has 16 residues. Per the germline V gene, CDR1 is SGHTS and CDR2 is YDEGEE. The germline V and J ends were trimmed by 2 bases and 8 bases, with 20 bases remaining between them. CDR3 loop: CASSFGLSGARDEQFF. CDR3 coding DNA: TGTGCCAGCAGCTTCGGCCTATCAGGGGCGAGGGATGAGCAGTTCTTC.

The CDR3 DNA reads as TGTGCCAGCAGGATTAGCCGGGGGCAAGAGACCCAGTACTTC. As protein: CASRISRGQETQYF. V usage is TRBV2 and J usage is TRBJ2-5, with D tentatively TRBD2 (6 bases). Germline loops: CDR1 SNHLY, CDR2 FYNNEI. Trimming cost V 6 bases and J 2 bases, with 13 bases left between them. The CDR3 has 14 residues.

This clone was recorded once. The chain has TRBV7-2 and TRBJ2-1, with D perhaps matching TRBD2 (6 bases). There are 14 residues in the CDR3. Deletions cut 1 base from V and 13 bases from J, with 17 bases between. CDR1 and CDR2 (germline): SGHTA, FQGNSA. The CDR3 loop reads CASSLDMQRAGQFF. CDR3 sequence (DNA): TGTGCCAGCAGCTTAGACATGCAGCGGGCCGGTCAGTTCTTC.

V gene TRBV5-1 combines with J gene TRBJ2-1; maybe TRBD1 (6 bases). Germline V CDR1 and CDR2: SGHRS, YFSETQ. The CDR3 runs to 15 residues. V lost 4 bases and J lost 3, with 14 bases in between. The CDR3 DNA reads as TGCGCCAGCAGCATACAGGGATCTGACTACAATGAGCAGTTCTTC. Translation gives CASSIQGSDYNEQFF.

V usage is TRBV29-1 and J usage is TRBJ1-4; 8 bases fit TRBD1. Germline V gene sequence: CDR1 SQVTM, CDR2 ANQGSEA. With 4 bases clipped from V and 7 bases from J, the junction kept 8 bases outside the gene matches. CDR3 size: 14 residues. This CDR3 is CSVALGTGSEKLFF. Here the CDR3 DNA reads TGCAGCGTTGCCTTGGGGACAGGCAGTGAAAAACTGTTTTTT.

V is TRBV7-3 and J is TRBJ1-6; TRBD1 might be the D (6 bases). V lost 2 bases, J lost 10 bases, and 12 bases lay in between. In germline, CDR1 is SGHTA, CDR2 FQGTGA. The length of the CDR3 is 14 residues. Here the CDR3 reads CASSLGQTSSPLHF. In DNA, the CDR3 is TGTGCCAGCAGCTTAGGACAGACAAGCTCACCCCTCCACTTT.

The chain links TRBV5-4 to TRBJ2-5, with TRBD1 matching over 7 bases. Germline CDR1 is SGHNT and CDR2 is YYREEE (reference sequence). The CDR3 covers 14 residues. The J segment lost 4 bases and the V segment lost 2 bases, leaving 5 bases of the junction unmatched. Here the CDR3 reads CASSFKGGGETQYF. The CDR3 DNA is TGTGCCAGCAGCTTTAAAGGGGGCGGAGAGACCCAGTACTTC. The variable domain in full, completed from reference TRBV5-4 and TRBJ2-5, reads ETGVTQSPTHLIKTRGQQVTLRCSSQSGHNTVSWYQQALGQGPQFIFQYYREEENGRGNFPPRFSGLQFPNYSSELNVNALELDDSALYLCASSFKGGGETQYFGPGTRLLVL.

J is TRBJ2-7 and V is TRBV6-5, with 8 bases lining up with TRBD1. The germline V gene encodes CDR1 MNHEY and CDR2 SVGAGI. The CDR3 is made up of 15 amino acids. V lost 6 bases to trimming and J lost 2 bases; unmatched junction nucleotides: 9. CDR3 sequence: CASRQGTGLTYEQYF. CDR3 nucleotide sequence: TGTGCCAGCAGACAGGGGACAGGACTTACCTACGAGCAGTACTTC.

The CDR3 loop is CASTWGRSNTEAFF. In DNA, the CDR3 is TGTGCCAGCACTTGGGGGAGGTCCAACACTGAAGCTTTCTTT. This chain links TRBV5-8 with TRBJ1-1; TRBD1 might be the D (5 bases). The CDR3 contains 14 residues. The V gene's germline CDR1 is SGHTS and CDR2 YDEGEE. V lost 6 bases to trimming and J lost 2 bases, with 14 bases between them.

The J gene is TRBJ1-2, the V gene TRBV28; weak D call: TRBD1 (6 bases). CDR3 length: 15 amino acids. Germline V CDR1 and CDR2: MDHEN, SYDVKM. V dropped 1 base and J dropped 7 bases, with 16 bases sitting between them. CDR3 coding DNA: TGTGCCAGCAGTTTATCCATCAGGGGTGGTAGTGGCTACACCTTC. This translates into CASSLSIRGGSGYTF.

The table lists this clone with a count of one. The chain combines TRBV19 with TRBJ1-2; TRBD1 matches 8 bases. Germline-derived CDR1 and CDR2 are LNHDA and SQIVND (reference sequence). Trimming took 4 bases from V and 2 from J; bases not matched to a gene: 6. This CDR3 is 15 amino acids long. The DNA of the CDR3 is TGTGCCAGTAGTACCAGACAGGGGCGAAACTATGGCTACACCTTC. It translates to CASSTRQGRNYGYTF.

The chain couples TRBV15 to TRBJ1-3; D gene unclear. Trimming stripped 0 bases from V and 10 bases from J, with 7 bases between. The CDR3 is 12 residues long. Germline V lookup: CDR1 LNHNV, CDR2 YYDKDF (reference sequence). The CDR3 bases are TGTGCCACCAGCAGAGAGACGAGGACCATATATTTT. Its protein is CATSRETRTIYF.

V gene TRBV28 combines with J gene TRBJ1-6; 7 bases are a match to TRBD1. Looked up from germline, CDR1 is MDHEN and CDR2 is SYDVKM. This CDR3 region has 15 residues. After removal of 2 bases from V and 10 bases from J, the junction contained 8 bases not matched to a gene. The CDR3 here is CASSLNTGVNSPLHF. In DNA, the CDR3 is TGTGCCAGCAGTTTAAATACAGGGGTTAACTCACCCCTCCACTTT.

This chain joins TRBV15 and TRBJ2-7, with 10 bases that match TRBD1. J gave up 1 base and V 4 bases, and 4 bases lay outside the gene matches. Per germline, CDR1 LNHNV and CDR2 YYDKDF (reference sequence). This CDR3 region has 15 residues. The CDR3 DNA follows: TGTGCCACCAGCACCCGGACAGGGGGGTCCTACGAGCAGTACTTC. Its translation is CATSTRTGGSYEQYF.